This record looks at one TCR beta chain sequence and its context. The antigen is unknown. Other nucleotide sequences from this sample produce the same CDR3. The sample belongs to a study of shared clonotypes between healthy human individuals. Study as a whole: Donor ages ranged 18 to 49 years: a couple of women, a few men.

The study separated CD4+ cells into CD45RA+ naive and CD45RA-negative memory subsets. Study observations and caveats: Naive subsets, compared against memory subsets, generally had larger estimated richness values. Of the naive CD4 clonotypes, approximately 5% were shared across a few donors.

This CDR3 is 15 amino acids long. Germline lookup yields CDR1 SGDLS and CDR2 YYNGEE. V shed 1 base, J shed 4 bases, and the junction held 2 bases outside the gene matches. Assay used: immunoSEQ multiplex PCR; TCRdb lists only in-frame clones, some missing. The sample has roughly 2,500,000 clones, approximately 93% seen once; the top ten hold 0.36%. Material for sequencing was naive CD4+ T cells from PBMCs. As to subset: CD45RA+ positively selected. The chain links TRBV9 to TRBJ2-1; TRBD2 aligns across 10 bases. This clonotype originated in a man aged 18 to 29 in good health. Some clones in this sample may be carry-over from other donors' samples. CDR3 amino acids: CASSVLAGVYNEQFF. In nucleotides, the CDR3 is TGTGCCAGCAGCGTACTAGCGGGAGTATACAATGAGCAGTTCTTC.